This T cell receptor (beta chain) was observed in a study of Ad26.COV2.S vaccination and SARS-CoV-2 variants. For the study at large: Intramuscular Ad26.COV2.S at 5x10^10 or 1x10^11 viral particles.

V was clipped by 8 bases and J by 2 bases, with 19 bases between them. Germline-derived CDR1 and CDR2 are SNHLY and FYNNEI. CDR3 length: 16 residues. The table came from immunoSEQ multiplex PCR; TCRdb's copy has only in-frame clones and leaves some out. The sample holds about 440,000 clones, roughly 91% seen once. Treatment denoted: approximately 18 received Ad26.COV2.S at low or high dose, single or two shots; about 5 received placebo; per-sample allocation not given. Vaccine and placebo recipients were sampled on day 63 after the first injection. This sequence was found in a person between 18 and 65 years old who received the Ad26.COV2.S COVID-19 vaccine or a placebo. Sample: peripheral blood, taken in a trial of Ad26.COV2.S vaccine versus placebo. The chain uses TRBV2 and TRBJ1-5; possible D gene TRBD1, 6 bases. CDR3: CASVRGGGARNQPQHF. The CDR3, as DNA: TGTGCCAGCGTGCGGGGAGGGGGGGCACGCAATCAGCCCCAGCATTTT.